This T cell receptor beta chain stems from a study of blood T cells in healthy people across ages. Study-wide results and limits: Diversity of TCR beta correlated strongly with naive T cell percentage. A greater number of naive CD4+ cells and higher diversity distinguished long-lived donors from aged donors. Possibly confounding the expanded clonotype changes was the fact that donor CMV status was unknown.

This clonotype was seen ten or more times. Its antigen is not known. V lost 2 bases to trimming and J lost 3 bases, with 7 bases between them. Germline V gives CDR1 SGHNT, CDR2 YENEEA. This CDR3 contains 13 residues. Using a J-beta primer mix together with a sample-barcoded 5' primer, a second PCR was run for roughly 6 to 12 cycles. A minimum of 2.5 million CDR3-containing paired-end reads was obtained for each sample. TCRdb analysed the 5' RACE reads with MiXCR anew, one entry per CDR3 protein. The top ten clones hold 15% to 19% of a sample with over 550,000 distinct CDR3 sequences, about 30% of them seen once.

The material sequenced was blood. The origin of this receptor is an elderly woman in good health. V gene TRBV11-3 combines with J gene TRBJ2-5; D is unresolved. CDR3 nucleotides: TGTGCCAGCAGCTTAATGGAGAAAGAGACCCAGTACTTC. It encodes CASSLMEKETQYF.